This T cell receptor beta chain came from a study of tumor T cells in aggressive B-cell lymphoma. TCRdb keeps only in-frame clones here, not all; method: immunoSEQ multiplex PCR. Here the sample spans 2,000 or so clones, around 90% being singletons. Germline trimming cut 5 bases from V and 1 base from J; bases unmatched to any gene: 5. CDR3 size: 15 residues. The germline CDR1 and CDR2 sequences are MNHEY and SMNVEV (reference sequence). The source is an adult with diffuse large B cell lymphoma. The sequencing sample was made of tumor tissue. The J gene is TRBJ1-5, the V gene TRBV27, with 7 bases that match TRBD1. CDR3 coding DNA: TGTGCCAGCAGTCGATCGGGACAGAGCAATCAGCCCCAGCATTTT. Its translation is CASSRSGQSNQPQHF.